A single sample is the source of the 13 T cell receptor beta chains below, sequenced in a study of PD-L1 blockade in urothelial cancer. Produced via immunoSEQ multiplex PCR; TCRdb's table is partial and in-frame only. The sample includes roughly 38,000 clones, around 79% of them seen just once. The sequencing used PBMCs, collected around atezolizumab (anti-PD-L1) treatment. The receptors were gathered from a man in his 70s with urothelial cancer.

The chain uses TRBV7-2 and TRBJ2-5; D may be TRBD2 (6 bases). Germline V gives CDR1 SGHTA, CDR2 FQGNSA. The CDR3 has 13 amino acids. V was cut by 2 bases and J by 7 bases, with 11 bases left in between. The CDR3 here is CASSLSLRGTQYF. The CDR3 DNA is TGTGCCAGCAGCTTATCATTGCGGGGGACCCAGTACTTC.

V gene TRBV18 combines with J gene TRBJ2-7; 7 bases agree with TRBD2. The V gene's germline CDR1 is KGHSH and CDR2 LQKENI. With V trimmed by 6 bases and J by 3 bases, 2 bases remained unmatched. The CDR3 consists of 12 residues. The DNA of the CDR3 is TGTGCCAGCTCTCCGGGGGGCTACGAGCAGTACTTC. It is translated as CASSPGGYEQYF.

CDR3 nucleotide sequence: TGTGCCGGATCCCAGGGGGAGACATCTGGGGCCAACGTCCTGACTTTC. Its translation is CAGSQGETSGANVLTF. V and J are TRBV7-9 and TRBJ2-6; 7 bases are a match to TRBD1. CDR1 SEHNR and CDR2 FQNEAQ come from the germline V gene (reference sequence). The junction had 11 bases not matched to a gene; V was cut back by 11 bases and J by 1 base. This CDR3 comprises 16 residues.

The chain is built from TRBV4-2 and TRBJ1-2; 7 bases fit TRBD1. Germline loops: CDR1 LGHNA, CDR2 YNFKEQ. This CDR3 has 16 amino acids. V lost 1 base, J lost 1 base, and 6 bases stayed unmatched. CDR3 sequence reads: CASSQGAGGGNYGYTF. In DNA form, the CDR3 reads TGTGCCAGCAGCCAAGGAGCAGGGGGAGGTAACTATGGCTACACCTTC.

The V and J genes are TRBV6-6 and TRBJ2-1; D is perhaps TRBD2 (5 bases). The CDR3 sequence is 14 residues long. Germline V gene lookup returns CDR1 MNHNY and CDR2 SVGAGI (reference sequence). V lost 0 bases and J lost 6, with 9 bases in between. As DNA, the CDR3 is TGTGCCAGCAGTTACTCGAACGGGATCAATGAGCAGTTCTTC. It yields the protein CASSYSNGINEQFF.

CDR3 residues: CASSLGAERGYTF. As DNA, the CDR3 is TGTGCCAGCAGCTTAGGTGCGGAGCGTGGCTACACCTTC. V and J are TRBV7-9 and TRBJ1-2; the D is unclear. Germline CDR1 SEHNR, CDR2 FQNEAQ (reference sequence). There are 13 residues in the CDR3. The ends were cut back, 1 base at V and 7 bases at J, with 10 bases in the middle. Full variable domain (outside the CDR3, taken from reference TRBV7-9 and TRBJ1-2): DTGVSQNPRHKITKRGQNVTFRCDPISEHNRLYWYRQTLGQGPEFLTYFQNEAQLEKSRLLSDRFSAERPKGSFSTLEIQRTEQGDSAMYLCASSLGAERGYTFGSGTRLTVV.

This clone was seen a few times. The chain carries TRBV7-2 and TRBJ2-7; 8 bases line up with TRBD1. This CDR3 comprises 13 residues. Germline CDR1 is SGHTA and CDR2 is FQGNSA. V lost 4 bases, J lost 4 bases, and 3 bases stayed unmatched. The CDR3 sequence: CASSSTGEYEQYF. The CDR3 coding sequence is TGTGCCAGCAGCTCGACAGGGGAGTACGAGCAGTACTTC.

This clone was counted once. This chain uses TRBV5-4 with TRBJ1-2; 11 nucleotides match TRBD1. This CDR3 has 15 residues. Per germline, CDR1 SGHNT and CDR2 YYREEE (reference sequence). With 4 bases clipped from V and 8 bases from J, the junction kept 10 bases outside the gene matches. This CDR3 reads CASSKPGQGGGGYTF. The CDR3 DNA is TGTGCCAGCAGCAAGCCGGGACAGGGGGGTGGAGGCTACACCTTC.

The chain recombines TRBV29-1 with TRBJ1-1, with 7 bases aligning to TRBD1. J lost 1 base, V lost 4 bases, and 9 bases had no gene match. The CDR3 extends over 15 amino acids. CDR1 and CDR2 (germline): SQVTM, ANQGSEA. The CDR3 sequence is CSVVVSGQENTEAFF. The CDR3 DNA reads TGCAGCGTTGTAGTTTCCGGACAGGAGAACACTGAAGCTTTCTTT. The complete variable domain, with remaining parts taken from reference TRBV29-1 and TRBJ1-1, reads SAVISQKPSRDICQRGTSLTIQCQVDSQVTMMFWYRQQPGQSLTLIATANQGSEATYESGFVIDKFPISRPNLTFSTLTVSNMSPEDSSIYLCSVVVSGQENTEAFFGQGTRLTVV.

The chain has TRBV18 and TRBJ2-1; D uncertain. V lost 3 bases, J lost 5 bases, and 14 bases lay in between. CDR1 and CDR2 (germline): KGHSH, LQKENI. The CDR3 is made up of 15 amino acids. The CDR3 loop reads CASSPLGATDNEQFF. DNA of the CDR3: TGTGCCAGCTCACCCCTAGGAGCCACTGACAATGAGCAGTTCTTC.

The chain employs TRBV5-4 and TRBJ2-5; 8 nucleotides align to TRBD2. V was clipped by 3 bases and J by 5 bases; unmatched bases: 18. CDR1 is SGHNT, CDR2 YYREEE, per germline (reference sequence). The CDR3 totals 18 residues. CDR3 DNA: TGTGCCAGCAGCTCCATTTGGGGCTCGCGGGGGGCTCGTGAGACCCAGTACTTC. This translates into CASSSIWGSRGARETQYF. Full variable domain (rest looked up from reference TRBV5-4 and TRBJ2-5): ETGVTQSPTHLIKTRGQQVTLRCSSQSGHNTVSWYQQALGQGPQFIFQYYREEENGRGNFPPRFSGLQFPNYSSELNVNALELDDSALYLCASSSIWGSRGARETQYFGPGTRLLVL.

This clone has just one count. J is TRBJ2-1 and V is TRBV19; 12 positions match TRBD2. CDR3 length equals 16 residues. Germline V gives CDR1 LNHDA, CDR2 SQIVND (reference sequence). Trimming cost V 3 bases and J 6 bases; bases outside gene matches: 6. CDR3: CASSIRLAGEGNEQFF. The CDR3 region has the DNA TGTGCCAGTAGTATCCGACTAGCGGGAGAGGGCAATGAGCAGTTCTTC.

CDR3 coding DNA: TGTGCCAGCGGTACAGGGGGCTATGGCTACACCTTC. It codes for CASGTGGYGYTF. The chain couples TRBV19 to TRBJ1-2, with TRBD1 matching 8 bases. The CDR3 totals 12 residues. Germline V gene data show CDR1 as LNHDA and CDR2 as SQIVND (reference sequence). The ends lost 9 bases at V and 4 bases at J; junction bases unmatched: 4.